This T cell receptor beta chain is from a study of blood T cell repertoires in COVID-19. Clones were sequenced by immunoSEQ multiplex PCR, and TCRdb holds only the in-frame ones, with some missing. The table records a few hundred thousand clones, roughly 80% of them present only once. This receptor was taken from a woman of 80 years or more with acute or convalescent COVID-19. The sequenced sample consisted of peripheral blood.

CDR3 DNA: TGTGCCAGCAGCCAACTCACCCGCCGGACTAGTGCTGAGACCCAGTACTTC. This codes for CASSQLTRRTSAETQYF. The rearrangement links TRBV3-1 (or the pseudogene TRBV3-2) to TRBJ2-5; 7 bases match TRBD2. The J segment lost 5 bases and the V segment lost 2 bases, leaving 14 bases of the junction unmatched. CDR3 length equals 17 residues. Per germline, CDR1 LGHDT and CDR2 YNNKEL (reference sequence).